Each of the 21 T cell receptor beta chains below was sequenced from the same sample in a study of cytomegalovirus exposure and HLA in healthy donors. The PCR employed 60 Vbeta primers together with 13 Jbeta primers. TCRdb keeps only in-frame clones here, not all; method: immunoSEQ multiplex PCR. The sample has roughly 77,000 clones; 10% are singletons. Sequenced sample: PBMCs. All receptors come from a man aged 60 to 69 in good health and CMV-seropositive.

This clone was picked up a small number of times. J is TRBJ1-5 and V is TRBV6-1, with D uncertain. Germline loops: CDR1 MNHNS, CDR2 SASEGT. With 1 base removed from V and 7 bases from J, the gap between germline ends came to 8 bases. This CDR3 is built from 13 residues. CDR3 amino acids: CASSEDRWQPQHF. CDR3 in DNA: TGTGCCAGCAGTGAAGACCGGTGGCAGCCCCAGCATTTT.

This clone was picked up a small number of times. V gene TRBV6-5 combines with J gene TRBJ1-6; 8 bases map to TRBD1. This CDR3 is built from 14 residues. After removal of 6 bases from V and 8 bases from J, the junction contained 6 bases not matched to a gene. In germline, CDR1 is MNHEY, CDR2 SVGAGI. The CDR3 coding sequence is TGTGCCAGCAGACGTCCGGACAGGGATTCACCCCTCCACTTT. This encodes CASRRPDRDSPLHF.

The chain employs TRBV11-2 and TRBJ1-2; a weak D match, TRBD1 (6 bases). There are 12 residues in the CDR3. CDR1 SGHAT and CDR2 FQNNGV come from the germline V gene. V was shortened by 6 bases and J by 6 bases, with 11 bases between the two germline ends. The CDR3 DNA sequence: TGTGCCAGCAGTAGACAGGAGAATGGCTACACCTTC. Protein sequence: CASSRQENGYTF.

CDR3: CAWRRPSSNEQFF. The DNA for the CDR3 is TGTGCCTGGAGACGTCCTAGCTCCAATGAGCAGTTCTTC. The chain links TRBV30 to TRBJ2-1, with a possible D match to TRBD2 (5 bases). CDR1 is GTSNPN and CDR2 is SVGIG in the germline V gene (reference sequence). The CDR3 spans 13 residues. The V end lost 3 bases, the J end lost 6 bases, and 12 bases lay between the germline ends.

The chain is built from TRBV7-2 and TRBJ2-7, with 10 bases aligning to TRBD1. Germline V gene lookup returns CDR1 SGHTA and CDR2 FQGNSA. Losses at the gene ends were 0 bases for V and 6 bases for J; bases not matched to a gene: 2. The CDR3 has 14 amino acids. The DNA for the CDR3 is TGTGCCAGCAGCTTAGCCCGGGACAGGGGCGAGCAGTACTTC. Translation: CASSLARDRGEQYF.

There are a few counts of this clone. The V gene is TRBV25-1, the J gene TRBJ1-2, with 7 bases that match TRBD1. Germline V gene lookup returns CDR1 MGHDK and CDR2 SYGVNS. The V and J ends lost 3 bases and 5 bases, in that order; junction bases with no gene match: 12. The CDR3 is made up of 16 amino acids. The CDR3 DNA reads TGTGCCAGCAGTGAGACCCTAGGGGCAGGGGGATATGGCTACACCTTC. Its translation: CASSETLGAGGYGYTF.

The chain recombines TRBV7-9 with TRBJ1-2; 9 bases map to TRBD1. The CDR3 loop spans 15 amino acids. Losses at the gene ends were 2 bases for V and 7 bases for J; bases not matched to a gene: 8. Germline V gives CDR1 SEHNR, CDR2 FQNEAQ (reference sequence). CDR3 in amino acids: CASSLPGQGIPGYTF. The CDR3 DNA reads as TGTGCCAGCAGCTTACCGGGACAGGGCATTCCTGGCTACACCTTC.

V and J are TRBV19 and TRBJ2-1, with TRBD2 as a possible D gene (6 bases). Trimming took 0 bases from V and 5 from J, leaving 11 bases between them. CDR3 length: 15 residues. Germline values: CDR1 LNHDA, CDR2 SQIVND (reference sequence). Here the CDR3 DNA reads TGTGCCAGTAGTATAGACGGGACTGGGGACAATGAGCAGTTCTTC. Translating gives CASSIDGTGDNEQFF.

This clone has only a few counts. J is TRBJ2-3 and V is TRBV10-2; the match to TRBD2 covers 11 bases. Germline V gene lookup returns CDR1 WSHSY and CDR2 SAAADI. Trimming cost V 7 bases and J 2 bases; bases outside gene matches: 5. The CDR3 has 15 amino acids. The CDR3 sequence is CASKRLAGSTDTQYF. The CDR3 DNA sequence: TGCGCCAGCAAGCGACTAGCGGGGTCCACAGATACGCAGTATTTT.

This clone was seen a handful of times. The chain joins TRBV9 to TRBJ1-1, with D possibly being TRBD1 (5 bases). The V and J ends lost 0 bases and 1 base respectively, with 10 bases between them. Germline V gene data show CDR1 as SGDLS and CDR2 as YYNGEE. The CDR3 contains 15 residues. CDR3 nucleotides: TGTGCCAGCAGCGTAGAGGGGCGGACGAACACTGAAGCTTTCTTT. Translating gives CASSVEGRTNTEAFF.

The CDR3 protein is CASSQDPGDEAFF. The CDR3 DNA reads as TGCGCCAGCAGCCAAGATCCAGGGGATGAAGCTTTCTTT. The chain links TRBV4-1 to TRBJ1-1; the D gene is possibly TRBD1 (6 bases). The CDR3 sequence is 13 residues long. CDR1 is MGHRA and CDR2 is YSYEKL in the germline V gene. V lost 0 bases, J lost 7 bases, and 9 bases lay in between.

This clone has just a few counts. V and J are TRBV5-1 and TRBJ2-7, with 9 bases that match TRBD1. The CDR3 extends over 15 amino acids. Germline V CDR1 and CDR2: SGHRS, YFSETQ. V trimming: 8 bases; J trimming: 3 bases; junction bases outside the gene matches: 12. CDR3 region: CARLRRNRGHYEQYV. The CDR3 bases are TGCGCCAGACTAAGGAGGAACAGGGGGCACTACGAGCAGTACGTC.

DNA for the CDR3: TGTGCCAGCAGGGATTCTACCGGGACAGCTACGTATGGCTACACCTTC. This encodes CASRDSTGTATYGYTF. This chain uses TRBV6-6 with TRBJ1-2; TRBD1 agrees at 7 bases. V lost 6 bases, J lost 5 bases, and 15 bases stayed unmatched. The V gene's germline CDR1 is MNHNY and CDR2 SVGAGI (reference sequence). This CDR3 is 16 amino acids long.

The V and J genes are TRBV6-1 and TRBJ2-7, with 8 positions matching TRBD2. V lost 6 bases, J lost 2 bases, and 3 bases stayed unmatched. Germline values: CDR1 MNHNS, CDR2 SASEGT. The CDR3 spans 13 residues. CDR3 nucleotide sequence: TGTGCCAGCAGACGGGGGGGAGCCTACGAGCAGTACGTC. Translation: CASRRGGAYEQYV.

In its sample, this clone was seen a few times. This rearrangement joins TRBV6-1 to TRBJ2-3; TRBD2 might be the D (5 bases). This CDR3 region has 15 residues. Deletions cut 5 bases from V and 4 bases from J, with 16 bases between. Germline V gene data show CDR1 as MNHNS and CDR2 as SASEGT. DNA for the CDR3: TGTGCCAGCAGTACCGTCGGGGAGAAGGCAGATACGCAGTATTTT. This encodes CASSTVGEKADTQYF.

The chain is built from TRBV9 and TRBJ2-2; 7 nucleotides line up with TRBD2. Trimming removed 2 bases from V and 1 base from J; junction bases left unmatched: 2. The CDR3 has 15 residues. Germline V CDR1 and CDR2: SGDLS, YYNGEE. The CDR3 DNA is TGTGCCAGCAGCGTGACGGGGGGGAACACCGGGGAGCTGTTTTTT. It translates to CASSVTGGNTGELFF.

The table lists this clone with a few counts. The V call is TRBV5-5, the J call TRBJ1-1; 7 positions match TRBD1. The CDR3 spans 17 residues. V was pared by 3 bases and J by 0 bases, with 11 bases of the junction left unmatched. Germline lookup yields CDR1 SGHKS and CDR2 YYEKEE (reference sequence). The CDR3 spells CASSSDRASEMNTEAFF. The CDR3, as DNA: TGTGCCAGCAGCTCCGACAGGGCTTCCGAAATGAACACTGAAGCTTTCTTT.

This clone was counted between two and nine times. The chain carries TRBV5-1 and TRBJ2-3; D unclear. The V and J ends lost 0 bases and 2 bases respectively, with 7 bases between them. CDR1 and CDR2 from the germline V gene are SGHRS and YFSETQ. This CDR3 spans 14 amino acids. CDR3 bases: TGCGCCAGCAGCTTGGCCTACCTCACAGATACGCAGTATTTT. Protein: CASSLAYLTDTQYF.

Here the CDR3 DNA reads TGTGCCAGCAGTCCCGGGACAGGGAACTCCCACGAGCAGTACGTC. Its translation: CASSPGTGNSHEQYV. The chain has TRBV6-5 and TRBJ2-7; 9 bases map to TRBD1. Germline assignment: CDR1 MNHEY and CDR2 SVGAGI. The CDR3 loop spans 15 amino acids.

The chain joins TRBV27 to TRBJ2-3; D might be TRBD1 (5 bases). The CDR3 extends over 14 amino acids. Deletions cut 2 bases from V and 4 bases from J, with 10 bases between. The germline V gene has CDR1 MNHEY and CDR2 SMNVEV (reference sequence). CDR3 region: CASSLVGVADTQYF. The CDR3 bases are TGTGCCAGCAGTTTAGTAGGGGTGGCAGATACGCAGTATTTT.

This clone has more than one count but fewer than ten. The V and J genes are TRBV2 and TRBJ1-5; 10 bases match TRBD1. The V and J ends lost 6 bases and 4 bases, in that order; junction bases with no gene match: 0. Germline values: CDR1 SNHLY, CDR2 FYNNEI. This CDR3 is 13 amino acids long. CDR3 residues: CASRGQGNQPQHF. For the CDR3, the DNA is TGTGCCAGCAGGGGACAGGGGAATCAGCCCCAGCATTTT.